This T cell receptor beta chain derives from a study of blood T cell repertoires in COVID-19. Method: immunoSEQ multiplex PCR; TCRdb's copy keeps in-frame clones and lacks some. The sample lists 470,000 or so clones, around 88% occurring once. With V trimmed by 5 bases and J by 8 bases, 7 bases remained unmatched. Germline V gene sequence: CDR1 SEHNR, CDR2 FQNEAQ (reference sequence). CDR3 size: 13 residues. The sample holds a few counts of this clone. The V and J genes are TRBV7-9 and TRBJ1-2; TRBD1 matches at 8 bases. Sequencing was performed on peripheral blood. This receptor was taken from a woman aged 25 to 39 with acute or convalescent COVID-19. In nucleotides, the CDR3 is TGTGCCAGCAGCATAACAGGGGGTCGGGGCTACACCTTC. Its translation is CASSITGGRGYTF.